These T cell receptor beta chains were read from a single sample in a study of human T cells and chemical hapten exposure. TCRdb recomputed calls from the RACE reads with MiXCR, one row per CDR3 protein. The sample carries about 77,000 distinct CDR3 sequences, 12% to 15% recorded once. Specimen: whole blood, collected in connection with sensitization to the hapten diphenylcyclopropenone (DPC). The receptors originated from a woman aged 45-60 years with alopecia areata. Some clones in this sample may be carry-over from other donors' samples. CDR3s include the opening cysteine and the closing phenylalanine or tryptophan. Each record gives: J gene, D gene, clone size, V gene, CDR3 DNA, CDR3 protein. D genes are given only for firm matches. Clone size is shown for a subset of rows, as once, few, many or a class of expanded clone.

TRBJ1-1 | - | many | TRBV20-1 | TGCAGTGCTAGCTCCGCTGGGAACACTGAAGCTTTCTTT | CSASSAGNTEAFF
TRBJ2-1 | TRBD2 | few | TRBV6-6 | TGTGCCAGCAGTTCACGGACTAGCGGTTATTACAATGAGCAGTTCTTC | CASSSRTSGYYNEQFF
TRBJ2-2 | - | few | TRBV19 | TGTGCCAGTAGTATCTCTGTGGGGGAGCTGTTTTTT | CASSISVGELFF
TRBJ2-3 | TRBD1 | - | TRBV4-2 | TGTGCCAGCAGCCTAGGACAGGGAACTAGCACAGATACGCAGTATTTT | CASSLGQGTSTDTQYF
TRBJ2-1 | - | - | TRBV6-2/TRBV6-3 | TGTGCCAGCAGTGTCAAGCTTACGGGCCCTAGGAATGAGCAGTTCTTC | CASSVKLTGPRNEQFF
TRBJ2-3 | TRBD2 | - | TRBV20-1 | TGCAGTGCTAGGGGGGATTTTAGCGGGAGAACAGATACGCAGTATTTT | CSARGDFSGRTDTQYF
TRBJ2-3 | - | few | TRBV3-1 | TGTGCCAGCGTCGCTGCAGATACGCAGTATTTT | CASVAADTQYF
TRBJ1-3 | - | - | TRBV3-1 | TGTGCCAGCAGCCGGGACCACTCTGGAAACACCATATATTTT | CASSRDHSGNTIYF
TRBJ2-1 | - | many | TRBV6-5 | TGTGCCAGCAGTTACAACGAGGAGCAGGGCCGCGAGCAGTTCTTC | CASSYNEEQGREQFF
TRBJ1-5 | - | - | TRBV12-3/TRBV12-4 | TGTGCCAGCACCCTGGGGGATCAGCCCCAGCATTTT | CASTLGDQPQHF
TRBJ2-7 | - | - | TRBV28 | TGTGCCAGCAGCCTTCGAAGCGCAGGGGCCCACGAGCAGTACTTC | CASSLRSAGAHEQYF
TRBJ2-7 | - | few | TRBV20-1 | TGCAGTGCTAGGTCGAGTCCGTCCTACGAGCAGTACTTC | CSARSSPSYEQYF
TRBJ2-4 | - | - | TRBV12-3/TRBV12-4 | TGTGCCAGCAGTTTTGGGGAAAGCATTCAGTACTTC | CASSFGESIQYF
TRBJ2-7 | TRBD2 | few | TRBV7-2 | TGTGCCAGCAGCTTATCCAGCGGGGGGTACGAGCAGTACTTC | CASSLSSGGYEQYF
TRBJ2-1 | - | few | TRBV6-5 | TGTGCCAGCAGCCCCACGCGGGGGCAATACAATGAGCAGTTCTTC | CASSPTRGQYNEQFF
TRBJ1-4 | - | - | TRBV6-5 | TGTGCCAGCAGTTACTCGACTCTACAGATTAATGAAAAACTGTTTTTT | CASSYSTLQINEKLFF
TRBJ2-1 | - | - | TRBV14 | TGTGCCAGCAGCCGGACCCAAAACTCCTACAATGAGCAGTTCTTC | CASSRTQNSYNEQFF
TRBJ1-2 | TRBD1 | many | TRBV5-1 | TGCGCCAGCAGCTCGACGGGACAGTCTAACTATGGCTACACCTTC | CASSSTGQSNYGYTF
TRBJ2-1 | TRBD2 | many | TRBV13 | TGTGCCAGCAGTGAGACTAGCGGAGCACCTTTCTACAATGAGCAGTTCTTC | CASSETSGAPFYNEQFF
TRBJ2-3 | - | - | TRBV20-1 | TGCAGTGCAGAGCAGTTTGAGAAGAGCACAGATACGCAGTATTTT | CSAEQFEKSTDTQYF
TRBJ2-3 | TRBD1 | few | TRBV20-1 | TGCAGTGCTAAGCCGACAGGGGGCAAGACAGATACGCAGTATTTT | CSAKPTGGKTDTQYF
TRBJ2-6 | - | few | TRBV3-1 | TGTGCCAGCAGCCCATATGCGGTTTCTGGGGCCAACGTCCTGACTTTC | CASSPYAVSGANVLTF
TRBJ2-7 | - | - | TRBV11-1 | TGTGCCAGCAGCCCGAACAGGAACTCCTACGAGCAGTACTTC | CASSPNRNSYEQYF
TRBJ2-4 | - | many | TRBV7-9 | TGTGCCAGCAGCTCCGTTGGGCGTTGGAGCATTCAGTACTTC | CASSSVGRWSIQYF
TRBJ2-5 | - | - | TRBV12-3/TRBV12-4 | TGTGCCAGCAGGCCGGGCCTACAAGAGACCCAGTACTTC | CASRPGLQETQYF
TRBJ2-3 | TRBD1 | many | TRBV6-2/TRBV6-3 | TGTGCCAGCATCGGTGGACAGGGGCGGCGGAAGAGCACAGATACGCAGTATTTT | CASIGGQGRRKSTDTQYF